One sample yielded the 8 T cell receptor beta chains listed below, sequenced in a study of cytomegalovirus exposure and HLA in healthy donors listed by TCRdb under 2017. The library relied on the immunoSEQ multiplex PCR assay. The multiplex PCR relied on a mix of 60 forward primers for TCR Vbeta segments and 13 reverse primers for TCR Jbeta segments. The clones in this table, taken by TCRdb from immuneACCESS, are in-frame only. Not every clone is retained; where verified, under half of the shortfall comes from an unresolved V gene, and the cause of the rest is unknown. The sample table shows some 180,000 clones, and 82% are seen once. Jointly, the top ten make up about 1.5% of the sample. The source material was PBMCs. These receptor sequences come from a man between 40 and 49 years old in good health and CMV-seronegative.

This clone was detected only once. V gene TRBV28 combines with J gene TRBJ1-1; TRBD1 matches at 9 bases. The CDR3 consists of 14 residues. Trimming removed 6 bases from V and 7 bases from J; junction bases left unmatched: 9. Germline V gene data show CDR1 as MDHEN and CDR2 as SYDVKM. CDR3 region: CASRSYRGQGEAFF. CDR3 coding DNA: TGTGCCAGCAGATCCTACAGGGGGCAAGGTGAAGCTTTCTTT.

V gene TRBV4-2 combines with J gene TRBJ2-3, with D possibly being TRBD2 (6 bases). Germline CDR1 reads LGHNA; CDR2 reads YNFKEQ. Trimming cost V 1 base and J 2 bases, with 16 bases left between them. The CDR3 has 17 amino acids. This chain's CDR3 is CASSQAGTGVVTDTQYF. CDR3 DNA: TGTGCCAGCAGCCAAGCCGGAACGGGAGTTGTCACAGATACGCAGTATTTT.

This clone has only a few counts. The rearrangement joins TRBV5-1 to TRBJ2-3; D might be TRBD2 (6 bases). The CDR3 is 14 residues long. V was shortened by 4 bases and J by 2 bases, with 11 bases between the two germline ends. Germline V gives CDR1 SGHRS, CDR2 YFSETQ. The CDR3 nucleotides are TGCGCCAGCAGCGGGGGGTCGATCACAGATACGCAGTATTTT. It encodes CASSGGSITDTQYF.

This clone was seen just once. The chain joins TRBV28 to TRBJ2-1, with TRBD2 matching over 9 bases. This CDR3 is built from 15 residues. The V gene end was trimmed by 8 bases and the J gene end by 2 bases; junction bases not matched to a gene: 7. Germline assignment: CDR1 MDHEN and CDR2 SYDVKM. The CDR3 reads CASVSLAGTYNEQFF. The CDR3 coding sequence is TGTGCCAGCGTCTCCCTAGCGGGGACCTACAATGAGCAGTTCTTC.

V is TRBV19 and J is TRBJ1-3; 7 bases agree with TRBD1. The CDR3 has 14 residues. The J segment lost 2 bases and the V segment lost 5 bases, leaving 3 bases of the junction unmatched. Germline V CDR1 and CDR2: LNHDA, SQIVND (reference sequence). The CDR3: CASSEGTAGNTIYF. The CDR3 region has the DNA TGTGCCAGTAGTGAGGGGACAGCTGGAAACACCATATATTTT.

The chain has TRBV7-2 and TRBJ1-5, with D possibly matching TRBD1 (6 bases). The CDR3 spans 15 residues. The germline CDR1 and CDR2 sequences are SGHTA and FQGNSA. V was cut by 4 bases and J by 8 bases, with 18 bases left in between. DNA of the CDR3: TGTGCCAGCAGCTCGACACTGCTGACAGGAGAGCCCCAGCATTTT. Its protein product is CASSSTLLTGEPQHF.

The V gene is TRBV18, the J gene TRBJ1-2; 9 bases fit TRBD1. CDR1 KGHSH and CDR2 LQKENI come from the germline V gene. The CDR3 has 16 amino acids. With 3 bases clipped from V and 8 bases from J, the junction kept 13 bases outside the gene matches. The CDR3 coding sequence is TGTGCCAGCTCACCCCCCGGGACAGGGAAAGTAGGGGGCTACACCTTC. Residues: CASSPPGTGKVGGYTF.

The V and J genes are TRBV9 and TRBJ2-6; D might be TRBD1 (5 bases). Germline values: CDR1 SGDLS, CDR2 YYNGEE. The CDR3 has 18 amino acids. The germline V and J ends were trimmed by 2 bases and 4 bases, with 19 bases remaining between them. The CDR3 DNA sequence: TGTGCCAGCAGCGTTAGGGGAACCTACAGTCGCGGGGCCAACGTCCTGACTTTC. It translates to CASSVRGTYSRGANVLTF.